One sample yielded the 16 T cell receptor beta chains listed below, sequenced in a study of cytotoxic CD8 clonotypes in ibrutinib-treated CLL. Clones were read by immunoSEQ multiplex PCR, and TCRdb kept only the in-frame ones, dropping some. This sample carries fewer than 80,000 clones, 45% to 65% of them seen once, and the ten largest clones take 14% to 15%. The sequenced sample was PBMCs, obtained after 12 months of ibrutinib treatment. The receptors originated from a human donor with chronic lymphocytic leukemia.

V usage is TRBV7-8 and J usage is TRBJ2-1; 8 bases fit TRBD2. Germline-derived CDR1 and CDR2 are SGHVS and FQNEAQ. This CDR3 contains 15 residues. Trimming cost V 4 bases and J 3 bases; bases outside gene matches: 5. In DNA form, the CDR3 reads TGTGCCAGCAGCTCAACTAGCGGACGCTACAATGAGCAGTTCTTC. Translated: CASSSTSGRYNEQFF. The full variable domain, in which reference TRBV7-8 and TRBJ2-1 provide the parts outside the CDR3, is GAGVSQSPRYKVAKRGQDVALRCDPISGHVSLFWYQQALGQGPEFLTYFQNEAQLDKSGLPSDRFFAERPEGSVSTLKIQRTQQEDSAVYLCASSSTSGRYNEQFFGPGTRLTVL.

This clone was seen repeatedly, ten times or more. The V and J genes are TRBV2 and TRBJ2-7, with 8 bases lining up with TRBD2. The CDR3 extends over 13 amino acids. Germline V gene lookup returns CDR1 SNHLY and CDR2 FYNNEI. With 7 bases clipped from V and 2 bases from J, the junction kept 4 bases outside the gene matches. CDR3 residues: CASTGLGAYEQYF. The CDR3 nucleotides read TGTGCCAGCACGGGACTAGGAGCCTACGAGCAGTACTTC.

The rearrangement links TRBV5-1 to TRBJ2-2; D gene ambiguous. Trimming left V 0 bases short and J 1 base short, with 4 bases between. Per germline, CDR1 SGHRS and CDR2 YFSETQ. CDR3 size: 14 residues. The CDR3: CASSLDWNTGELFF. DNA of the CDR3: TGCGCCAGCAGCTTGGACTGGAACACCGGGGAGCTGTTTTTT.

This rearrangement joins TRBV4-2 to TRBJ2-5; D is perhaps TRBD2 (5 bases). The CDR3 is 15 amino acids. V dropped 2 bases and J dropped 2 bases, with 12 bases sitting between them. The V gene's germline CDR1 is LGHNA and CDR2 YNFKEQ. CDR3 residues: CASSQYSGNQETQYF. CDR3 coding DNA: TGTGCCAGCAGCCAATATTCCGGGAATCAAGAGACCCAGTACTTC.

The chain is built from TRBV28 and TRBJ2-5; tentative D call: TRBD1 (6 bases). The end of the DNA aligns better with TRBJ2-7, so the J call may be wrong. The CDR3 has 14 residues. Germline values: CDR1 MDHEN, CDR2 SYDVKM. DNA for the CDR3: TGTGCCAGCAGTTCCCGGGACAATTCCTACGAGCAGTACTTC. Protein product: CASSSRDNSYEQYF.

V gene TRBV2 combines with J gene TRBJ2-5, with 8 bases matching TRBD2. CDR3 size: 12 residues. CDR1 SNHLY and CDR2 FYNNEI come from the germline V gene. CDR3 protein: CVQEGLEETQYF. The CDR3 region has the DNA TGTGTTCAAGAGGGACTAGAAGAGACCCAGTACTTC.

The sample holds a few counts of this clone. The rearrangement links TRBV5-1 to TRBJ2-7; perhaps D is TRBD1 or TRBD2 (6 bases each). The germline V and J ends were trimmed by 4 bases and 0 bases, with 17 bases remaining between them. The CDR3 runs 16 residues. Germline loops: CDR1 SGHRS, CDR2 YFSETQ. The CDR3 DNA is TGCGCCAGCAGCCGGGGGCGGGGTAGCGGCTCCTACGAGCAGTACTTC. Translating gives CASSRGRGSGSYEQYF.

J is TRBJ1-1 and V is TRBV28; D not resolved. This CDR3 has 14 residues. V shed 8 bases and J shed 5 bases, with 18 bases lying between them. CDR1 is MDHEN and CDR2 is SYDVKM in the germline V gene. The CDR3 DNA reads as TGTGCCAGCTCGCCCCTGGAGGTTTCGACTGAAGCTTTCTTT. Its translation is CASSPLEVSTEAFF.

The CDR3: CASSYEWDTDTQYF. CDR3 nucleotides: TGTGCCAGCAGTTACGAGTGGGACACAGATACGCAGTATTTT. The chain couples TRBV6-5 to TRBJ2-3; D not certain. This CDR3 has 14 residues. The V end was cut by 2 bases, the J end by 2 bases, with 8 bases between. The V gene's germline CDR1 is MNHEY and CDR2 SVGAGI.

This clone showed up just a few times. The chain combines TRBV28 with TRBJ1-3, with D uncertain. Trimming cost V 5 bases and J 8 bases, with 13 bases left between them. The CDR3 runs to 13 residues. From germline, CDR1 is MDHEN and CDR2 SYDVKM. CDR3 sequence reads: CASSPRLSDTIYF. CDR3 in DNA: TGTGCCAGCAGTCCCCGCCTTAGTGACACCATATATTTT. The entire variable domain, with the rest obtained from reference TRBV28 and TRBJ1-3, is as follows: DVKVTQSSRYLVKRTGEKVFLECVQDMDHENMFWYRQDPGLGLRLIYFSYDVKMKEKGDIPEGYSVSREKKERFSLILESASTNQTSMYLCASSPRLSDTIYFGEGSWLTVV.

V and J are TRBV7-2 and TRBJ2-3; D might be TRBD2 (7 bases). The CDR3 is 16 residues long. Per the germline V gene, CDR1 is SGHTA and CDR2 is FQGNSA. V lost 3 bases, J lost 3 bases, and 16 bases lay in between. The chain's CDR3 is CASSFPGGKATDTQYF. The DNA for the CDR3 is TGTGCCAGCAGCTTCCCGGGGGGCAAGGCGACAGATACGCAGTATTTT.

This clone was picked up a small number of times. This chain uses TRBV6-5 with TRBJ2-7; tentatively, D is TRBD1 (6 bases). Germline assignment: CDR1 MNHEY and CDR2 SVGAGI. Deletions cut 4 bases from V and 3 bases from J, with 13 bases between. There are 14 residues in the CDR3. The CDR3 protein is CASSFGQYYYEQYF. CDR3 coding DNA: TGTGCCAGCAGTTTCGGACAGTACTACTACGAGCAGTACTTC.

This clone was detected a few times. Written as DNA, the CDR3 is TGTGCCTGGAGTGTACCGACAGGTTATTTGAACACCATATATTTT. Translation gives CAWSVPTGYLNTIYF. The chain couples TRBV30 to TRBJ1-3, with D maybe TRBD1 (6 bases). The V end lost 0 bases, the J end lost 7 bases, and 16 bases lay between the germline ends. The CDR3 has 15 residues. Germline CDR1 GTSNPN, CDR2 SVGIG (reference sequence).

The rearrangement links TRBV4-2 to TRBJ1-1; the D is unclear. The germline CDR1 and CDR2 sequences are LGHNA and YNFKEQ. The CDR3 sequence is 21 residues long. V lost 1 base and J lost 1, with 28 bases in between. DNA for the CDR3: TGTGCCAGCAGCCAAGTTTTTATGACCGGCGGGCAGCCTCAAAAGAACACTGAAGCTTTCTTT. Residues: CASSQVFMTGGQPQKNTEAFF.

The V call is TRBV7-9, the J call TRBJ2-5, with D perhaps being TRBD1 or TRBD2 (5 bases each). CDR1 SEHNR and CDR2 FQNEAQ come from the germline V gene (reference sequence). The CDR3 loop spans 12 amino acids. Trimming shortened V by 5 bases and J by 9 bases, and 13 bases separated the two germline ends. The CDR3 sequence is CASSRDLGAQYF. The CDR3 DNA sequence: TGTGCCAGCAGCCGAGACTTGGGGGCCCAGTACTTC.

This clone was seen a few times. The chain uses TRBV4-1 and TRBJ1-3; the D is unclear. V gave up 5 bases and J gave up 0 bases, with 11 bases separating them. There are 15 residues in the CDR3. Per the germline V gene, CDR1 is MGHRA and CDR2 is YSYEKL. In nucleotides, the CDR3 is TGCGCCAGCAGCGACAAATGGGACTCTGGAAACACCATATATTTT. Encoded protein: CASSDKWDSGNTIYF.